The clone carrying this TCR beta chain was found a few times. This record comes from a study of blood T cells in healthy people across ages. With a J-beta primer mix and a sample-barcoded 5' primer, a second PCR ran about 6 to 11 cycles. TCRdb passed the 5' RACE reads through MiXCR, listing each CDR3 protein once. The sample contains 780,000 or so distinct CDR3 sequences, roughly 25% of which appear only once. The CDR3 loop spans 13 amino acids. Per germline, CDR1 SQVTM and CDR2 ANQGSEA. Trimming removed 0 bases at V and 3 bases at J, with 8 bases between. These records were also assigned to another study, of T cells of mothers and their children.

V usage is TRBV29-1 and J usage is TRBJ2-5; the D call may be TRBD1 or TRBD2 (5 bases each). Sequenced: blood. This TCR was sampled from a boy aged 10-17 years in good health. This CDR3 is CSVEERGEETQYF. The CDR3 region has the DNA TGCAGCGTTGAAGAACGGGGCGAAGAGACCCAGTACTTC.